Below, 18 T cell receptor beta chains from the same sample are listed, as sequenced in a study of T-cell reconstitution after alpha-beta-depleted transplantation in children listed by TCRdb under 2016. Library preparation was by PCR. These reads were obtained on an Illumina HiSeq 2500. Molecular barcoding was employed in the preparation of TCR libraries, with unique molecular identifiers being used to normalize TCRbeta repertoire quantification. TCRdb reworked the public reads: Q25 trimming with fastp, MiXCR clone assembly, productive beta chains retained. Rows with a matching CDR3 protein are joined into one entry that keeps the most common DNA and genes. Counted in this sample were roughly 200,000 distinct CDR3 sequences; around 7% of them appeared once. The ten largest clones take up over 2.5% of the sample. Sequenced material: PBMCs from the stem cell graft donor, taken from the stem cell graft. The receptors derive from a human donor who donated a stem cell graft to a child with Wiskott-Aldrich syndrome.

At least ten counts were recorded for this clonotype. The chain has TRBV29-1 and TRBJ1-1; D is undetermined. Germline CDR1 reads SQVTM; CDR2 reads ANQGSEA. V lost 3 bases, J lost 1 base, and 6 bases lay in between. The CDR3 consists of 12 residues. CDR3 in DNA: TGCAGCGTTGATACGGGGAACACTGAAGCTTTCTTT. Translated, it gives CSVDTGNTEAFF. The full variable domain, its missing parts supplied by reference TRBV29-1 and TRBJ1-1, is SAVISQKPSRDICQRGTSLTIQCQVDSQVTMMFWYRQQPGQSLTLIATANQGSEATYESGFVIDKFPISRPNLTFSTLTVSNMSPEDSSIYLCSVDTGNTEAFFGQGTRLTVV.

In DNA form, the CDR3 reads TGTGCCAGTTGCTGTGAGTTGGGGTTCACAGATACGCAGTATTTT. Encoded protein: CASCCELGFTDTQYF. The chain carries TRBV7-6 and TRBJ2-3; D not resolved. Trimming removed 9 bases at V and 2 bases at J, with 18 bases between. This CDR3 has 15 amino acids. CDR1 SGHVS and CDR2 FNYEAQ come from the germline V gene.

V usage is TRBV6-4 and J usage is TRBJ2-3; D possibly corresponds to TRBD2 (5 bases). Germline V gene sequence: CDR1 MRHNA, CDR2 SNTAGT. V was pared by 3 bases and J by 2 bases, with 9 bases between. The CDR3 is 14 amino acids. CDR3 sequence reads: CASSEEGSTDTQYF. Written as DNA, the CDR3 is TGTGCCAGCAGTGAAGAGGGCTCCACAGATACGCAGTATTTT.

This clonotype came up many times. The chain employs TRBV24-1 and TRBJ1-3; D gene unclear. The V gene's germline CDR1 is KGHDR and CDR2 SFDVKD. This CDR3 has 14 amino acids. V was pared by 3 bases and J by 0 bases, with 5 bases between. CDR3 region: CATSDPGSGNTIYF. The CDR3 region has the DNA TGTGCCACCAGTGATCCAGGCTCTGGAAACACCATATATTTT.

This clonotype was recorded a few times. V usage is TRBV29-1 and J usage is TRBJ2-7; D is unclear. The CDR3 has 13 residues. Between the trimmed V and J ends, which lost 7 bases and 3 bases, there was a span of 16 bases. CDR1 SQVTM and CDR2 ANQGSEA come from the germline V gene. The CDR3 spells CSALEPTHYEQYF. CDR3 nucleotides: TGCAGCGCCCTGGAGCCCACACACTACGAGCAGTACTTC.

This clonotype was seen at least ten times. Written as DNA, the CDR3 is TGTGCCACCAGTGGAGGGACTAGCGGGAGGAATGAGCAGTTCTTC. Translating it yields CATSGGTSGRNEQFF. This chain uses TRBV24-1 with TRBJ2-1; TRBD2 agrees at 15 bases. V trimming: 5 bases; J trimming: 7 bases; junction bases outside the gene matches: 2. Germline-derived CDR1 and CDR2 are KGHDR and SFDVKD. The CDR3 spans 15 residues.

This clonotype was observed a handful of times. The V call is TRBV10-3, the J call TRBJ2-2; TRBD2 is a possible D gene (6 bases). The CDR3 has 15 amino acids. Germline CDR1 and CDR2: ENHRY and SYGVKD. The V end lost 7 bases, the J end lost 3 bases, and 15 bases lay between the germline ends. The CDR3 region has the DNA TGTGCCATCACCAAAGGTGTAGCGGACACCGGGGAGCTGTTTTTT. This sequence encodes CAITKGVADTGELFF.

This clonotype was detected many times. V is TRBV7-2 and J is TRBJ1-1; D not certain. This CDR3 has 14 amino acids. Trimming left V 7 bases short and J 1 base short, with 13 bases between. Germline V lookup: CDR1 SGHTA, CDR2 FQGNSA. The CDR3 DNA reads as TGTGCCAGCACCCGAGGGAGAGGGAACACTGAAGCTTTCTTT. Its protein is CASTRGRGNTEAFF.

The table lists this clonotype with many counts. V is TRBV12-3 or TRBV12-4 and J is TRBJ1-2; 9 positions agree with TRBD1. After removal of 5 bases from V and 5 bases from J, the junction contained 12 bases not matched to a gene. This CDR3 spans 16 amino acids. The CDR3 region is CASSPPGQGFRYGYTF. CDR3 bases: TGTGCCAGCAGTCCTCCGGGACAGGGTTTTCGGTATGGCTACACCTTC.

This clonotype was seen once. The chain joins TRBV10-3 to TRBJ2-1; D gene ambiguous. V lost 3 bases to trimming and J lost 7 bases, with 10 bases between them. The germline gives CDR1 ENHRY, CDR2 SYGVKD. This CDR3 comprises 13 residues. CDR3 sequence reads: CAISEVASNEQFF. CDR3 DNA: TGTGCCATCAGTGAAGTAGCATCGAATGAGCAGTTCTTC.

The table lists this clonotype with many counts. This chain connects TRBV24-1 to TRBJ2-1, with D hard to call. Trimming shortened V by 2 bases and J by 8 bases, and 15 bases separated the two germline ends. Looked up from germline, CDR1 is KGHDR and CDR2 is SFDVKD. CDR3 length equals 15 residues. The CDR3 is CATSDSRDSRYEQFF. CDR3 DNA sequence: TGTGCCACCAGTGATTCAAGGGATAGTAGGTATGAGCAGTTCTTC.

This clonotype was recorded many times. The chain has TRBV12-3 or TRBV12-4 and TRBJ1-6, with TRBD1 identical over 8 bases. V lost 6 bases and J lost 9; bases outside the gene matches: 7. The CDR3 is 14 amino acids. The DNA of the CDR3 is TGTGCCAGCAGCCAAGACAGGGGCTCTTCACCCCTCCACTTT. This translates into CASSQDRGSSPLHF.

This clonotype was counted at least ten times. The chain carries TRBV20-1 and TRBJ2-5; D not certain. From germline, CDR1 is DFQATT and CDR2 SNEGSKA (reference sequence). The CDR3 extends over 13 amino acids. Trimming took off 3 bases at V and 1 base at J, with 9 bases between the two ends. CDR3 coding DNA: TGCAGTGCTAGTCCCCGGTTCCAAGAGACCCAGTACTTC. Encoded protein: CSASPRFQETQYF.

A word on this clonotype: A much larger clone is a single base away; this may be a read error. The chain carries TRBV10-3 and TRBJ2-3, with a possible D match to TRBD2 (7 bases). The CDR3 consists of 14 residues. Per the germline V gene, CDR1 is ENHRY and CDR2 is SYGVKD. With 7 bases removed from V and 1 base from J, the gap between germline ends came to 12 bases. The CDR3 DNA follows: TGTGCCATCATCGGCGGGGGCGGCACAGATACGCAGTATTTT. It yields the protein CAIIGGGGTDTQYF.

In this sample, this clonotype turned up many times. J is TRBJ2-7 and V is TRBV2; 8 nucleotides line up with TRBD1. CDR1 is SNHLY and CDR2 is FYNNEI in the germline V gene. The CDR3 covers 16 residues. Trimming removed 8 bases from V and 5 bases from J; junction bases left unmatched: 17. The CDR3 nucleotides are TGTGCCAGCCACCTACCGGCGGCAGGGGGCTTCAACGAGCAGTACTTC. This gives the protein CASHLPAAGGFNEQYF.

The chain uses TRBV20-1 and TRBJ2-3; D not certain. The CDR3 spans 15 residues. Per germline, CDR1 DFQATT and CDR2 SNEGSKA (reference sequence). Trimming cost V 3 bases and J 6 bases, with 19 bases left between them. The CDR3 bases are TGCAGTGCTAGGTTTGGACGGGCTAGGACGGATACGCAGTATTTT. Protein product: CSARFGRARTDTQYF.

This clonotype was picked up many times. The J gene is TRBJ2-1, the V gene TRBV20-1; no reliable D call. Germline V gives CDR1 DFQATT, CDR2 SNEGSKA (reference sequence). V was pared by 6 bases and J by 6 bases, with 21 bases between. The CDR3 runs to 15 residues. The CDR3 protein is CSAQPPLAGINEQFF. CDR3 bases: TGCAGTGCCCAACCCCCCCTGGCTGGGATCAATGAGCAGTTCTTC.

At least ten counts were recorded for this clonotype. The rearrangement uses TRBV20-1 and TRBJ2-7, with D uncertain. Germline V gene sequence: CDR1 DFQATT, CDR2 SNEGSKA (reference sequence). V was clipped by 0 bases and J by 3 bases, with 12 bases between them. The CDR3 contains 14 residues. The CDR3 sequence is CSARDSRTNYEQYF. In DNA, the CDR3 is TGCAGTGCTAGAGATAGTCGGACGAACTACGAGCAGTACTTC.